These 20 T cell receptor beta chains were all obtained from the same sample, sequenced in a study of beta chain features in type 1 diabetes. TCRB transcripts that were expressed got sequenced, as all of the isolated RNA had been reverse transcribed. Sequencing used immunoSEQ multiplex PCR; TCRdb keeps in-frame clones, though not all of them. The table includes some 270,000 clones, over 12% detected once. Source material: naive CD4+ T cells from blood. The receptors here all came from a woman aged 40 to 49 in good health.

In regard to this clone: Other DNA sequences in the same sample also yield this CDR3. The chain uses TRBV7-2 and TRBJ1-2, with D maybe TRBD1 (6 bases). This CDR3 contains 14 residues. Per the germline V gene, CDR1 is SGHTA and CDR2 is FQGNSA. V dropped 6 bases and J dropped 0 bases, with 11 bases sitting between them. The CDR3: CASSPGVANYGYTF. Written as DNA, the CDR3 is TGTGCCAGCAGTCCAGGGGTAGCTAACTATGGCTACACCTTC.

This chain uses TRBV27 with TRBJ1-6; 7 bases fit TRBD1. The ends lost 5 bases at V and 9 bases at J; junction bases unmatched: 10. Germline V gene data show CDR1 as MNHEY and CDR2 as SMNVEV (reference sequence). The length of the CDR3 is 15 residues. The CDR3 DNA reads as TGTGCCAGCAGTCCCCGACAGGGTTCTCGTTCACCCCTCCACTTT. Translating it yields CASSPRQGSRSPLHF.

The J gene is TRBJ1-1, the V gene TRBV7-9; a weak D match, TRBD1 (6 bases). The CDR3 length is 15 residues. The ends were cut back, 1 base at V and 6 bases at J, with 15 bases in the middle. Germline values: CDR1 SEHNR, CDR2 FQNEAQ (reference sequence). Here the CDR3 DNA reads TGTGCCAGCAGCTTAGTGGACAGCGCGAGTGCTGAAGCTTTCTTT. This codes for CASSLVDSASAEAFF.

The chain's CDR3 is CASSPSIGGGSNNEQFF. CDR3 DNA: TGTGCCAGCTCCCCTAGTATCGGGGGGGGTTCGAACAATGAGCAGTTCTTC. The V gene is TRBV18, the J gene TRBJ2-1, with 8 bases that match TRBD2. The CDR3 has 17 residues. Trimming removed 6 bases from V and 5 bases from J; junction bases left unmatched: 15. In germline, CDR1 is KGHSH, CDR2 LQKENI.

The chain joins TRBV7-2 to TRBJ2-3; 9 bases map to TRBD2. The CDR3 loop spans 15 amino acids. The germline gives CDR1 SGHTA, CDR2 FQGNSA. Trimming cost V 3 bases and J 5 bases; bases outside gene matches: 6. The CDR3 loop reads CASSFGGGAVDTQYF. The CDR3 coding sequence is TGTGCCAGCAGCTTCGGCGGGGGGGCTGTAGATACGCAGTATTTT.

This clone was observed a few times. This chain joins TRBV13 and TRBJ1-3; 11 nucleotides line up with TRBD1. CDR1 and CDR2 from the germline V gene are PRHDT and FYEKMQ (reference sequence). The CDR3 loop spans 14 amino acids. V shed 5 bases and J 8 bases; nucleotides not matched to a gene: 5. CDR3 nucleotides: TGTGCCAGCAGCGCCTCGGGACAGGGGGACACCATATATTTT. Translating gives CASSASGQGDTIYF.

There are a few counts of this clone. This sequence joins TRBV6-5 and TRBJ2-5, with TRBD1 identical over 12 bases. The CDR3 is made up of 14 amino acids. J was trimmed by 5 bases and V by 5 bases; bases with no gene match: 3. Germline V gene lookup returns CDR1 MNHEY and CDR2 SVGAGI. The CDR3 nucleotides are TGTGCCAGCAGTAGGGACAGGGGGCACGAGACCCAGTACTTC. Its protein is CASSRDRGHETQYF.

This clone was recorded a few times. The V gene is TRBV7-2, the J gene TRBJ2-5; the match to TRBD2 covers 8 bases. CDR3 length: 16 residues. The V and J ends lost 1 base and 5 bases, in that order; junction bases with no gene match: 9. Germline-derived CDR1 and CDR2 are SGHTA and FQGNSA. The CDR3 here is CASSLDLSGGAETQYF. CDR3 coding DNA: TGTGCCAGCAGCTTAGATCTGAGCGGGGGTGCGGAGACCCAGTACTTC.

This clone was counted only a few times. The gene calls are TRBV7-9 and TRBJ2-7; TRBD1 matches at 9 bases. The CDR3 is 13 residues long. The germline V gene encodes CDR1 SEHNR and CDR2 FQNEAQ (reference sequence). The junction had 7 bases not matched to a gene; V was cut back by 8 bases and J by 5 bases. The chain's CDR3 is CASSRDRVNEQYF. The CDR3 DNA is TGTGCCAGCTCCCGGGACAGGGTCAACGAGCAGTACTTC.

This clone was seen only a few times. The CDR3 is CASSLEGQETQYF. CDR3 coding DNA: TGCGCCAGCAGCTTGGAGGGGCAAGAGACCCAGTACTTC. The chain recombines TRBV5-1 with TRBJ2-5; TRBD1 might be the D (5 bases). From germline, CDR1 is SGHRS and CDR2 YFSETQ. The V end lost 0 bases, the J end lost 2 bases, and 5 bases lay between the germline ends. The CDR3 spans 13 residues.

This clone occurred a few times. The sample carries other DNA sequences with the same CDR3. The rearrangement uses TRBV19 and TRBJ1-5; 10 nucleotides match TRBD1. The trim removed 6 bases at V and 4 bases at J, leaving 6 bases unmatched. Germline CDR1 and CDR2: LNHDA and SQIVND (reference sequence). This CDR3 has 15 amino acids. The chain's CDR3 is CASRMDRGGNQPQHF. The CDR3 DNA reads TGTGCCAGTAGAATGGACAGGGGGGGAAATCAGCCCCAGCATTTT.

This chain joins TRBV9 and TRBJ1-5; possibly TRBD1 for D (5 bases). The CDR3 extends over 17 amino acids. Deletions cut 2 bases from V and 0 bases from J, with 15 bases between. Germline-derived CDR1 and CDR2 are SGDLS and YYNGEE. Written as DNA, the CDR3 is TGTGCCAGCAGCGTGGGGCCGGGAGATTATAGCAATCAGCCCCAGCATTTT. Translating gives CASSVGPGDYSNQPQHF. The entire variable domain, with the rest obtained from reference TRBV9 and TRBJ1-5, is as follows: DSGVTQTPKHLITATGQRVTLRCSPRSGDLSVYWYQQSLDQGLQFLIQYYNGEERAKGNILERFSAQQFPDLHSELNLSSLELGDSALYFCASSVGPGDYSNQPQHFGDGTRLSIL.

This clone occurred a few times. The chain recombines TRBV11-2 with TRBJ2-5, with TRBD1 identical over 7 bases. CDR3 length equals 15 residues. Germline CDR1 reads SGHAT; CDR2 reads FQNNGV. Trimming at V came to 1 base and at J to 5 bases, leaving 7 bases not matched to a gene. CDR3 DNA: TGTGCCAGCAGCTTAGGACAGGGTTCCTCGGAGACCCAGTACTTC. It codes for CASSLGQGSSETQYF.

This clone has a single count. CDR3 in DNA: TGTGCCAGCAGCTTGGGACAGGGTAGCCAAGAGACCCAGTACTTC. It yields the protein CASSLGQGSQETQYF. The J gene is TRBJ2-5, the V gene TRBV7-9; 9 bases are shared with TRBD1. Trimming took 3 bases from V and 1 from J; bases not matched to a gene: 3. Germline CDR1 and CDR2: SEHNR and FQNEAQ (reference sequence). The CDR3 is 15 amino acids.

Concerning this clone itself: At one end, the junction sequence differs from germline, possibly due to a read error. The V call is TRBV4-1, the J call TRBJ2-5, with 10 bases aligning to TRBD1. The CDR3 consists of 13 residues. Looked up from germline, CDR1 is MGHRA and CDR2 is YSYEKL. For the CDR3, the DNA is TGCGCCAGCAGCCAGGGGGACAGGGGCCGTTCGCACTTC. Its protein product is CASSQGDRGRSHF.

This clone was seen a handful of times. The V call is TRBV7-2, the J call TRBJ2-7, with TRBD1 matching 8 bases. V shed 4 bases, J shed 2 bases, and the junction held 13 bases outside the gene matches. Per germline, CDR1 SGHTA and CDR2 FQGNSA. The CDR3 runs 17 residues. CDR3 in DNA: TGTGCCAGCAGCTCTCCCACGACAGGGGCCCTACCCTACGAGCAGTACTTC. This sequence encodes CASSSPTTGALPYEQYF.

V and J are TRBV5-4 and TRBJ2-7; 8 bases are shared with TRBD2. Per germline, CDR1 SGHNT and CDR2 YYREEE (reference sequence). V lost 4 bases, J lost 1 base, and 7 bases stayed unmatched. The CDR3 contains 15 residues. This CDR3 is CASSPGLAGSYEQYF. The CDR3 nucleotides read TGTGCCAGCAGCCCCGGGTTAGCGGGATCCTACGAGCAGTACTTC.

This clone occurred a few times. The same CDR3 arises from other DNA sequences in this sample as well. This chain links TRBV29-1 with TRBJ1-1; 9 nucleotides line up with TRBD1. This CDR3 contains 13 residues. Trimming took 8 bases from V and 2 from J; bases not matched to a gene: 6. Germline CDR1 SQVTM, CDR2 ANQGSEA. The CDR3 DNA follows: TGCAGCTTGCAGGGACAGGGTAACACTGAAGCTTTCTTT. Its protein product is CSLQGQGNTEAFF.

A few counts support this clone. The CDR3 here is CSVEQDRRTTNYGYTF. The CDR3 DNA reads TGCAGCGTTGAACAGGACAGAAGAACCACTAACTATGGCTACACCTTC. The rearrangement uses TRBV29-1 and TRBJ1-2, with TRBD1 as a possible D gene (6 bases). V was trimmed by 2 bases and J by 0 bases, leaving 16 bases between them. This CDR3 contains 16 residues. Germline V CDR1 and CDR2: SQVTM, ANQGSEA.

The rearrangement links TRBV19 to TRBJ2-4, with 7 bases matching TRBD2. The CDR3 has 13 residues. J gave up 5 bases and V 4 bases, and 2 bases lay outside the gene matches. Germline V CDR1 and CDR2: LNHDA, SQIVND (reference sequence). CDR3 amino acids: CASSSGGENIQYF. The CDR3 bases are TGTGCCAGTAGTAGCGGGGGAGAAAACATTCAGTACTTC.